The clone carrying this TCR beta chain showed up many times. Germline V gives CDR1 MDHEN, CDR2 SYDVKM. This CDR3 spans 15 amino acids. The junction had 7 bases not matched to a gene; V was cut back by 2 bases and J by 8 bases. The sample belongs to a study of T cells in Graves' hyperthyroidism and ophthalmopathy. The CDR3 regions of TCR beta were amplified from RNA transcripts. In the first-round RT-PCR of the TCR CDR3, the HTBI primer set was used. TCRdb reprocessed the multiplex PCR reads via MiXCR and lists one record per CDR3 protein. Altogether about 360,000 distinct CDR3 sequences are present, approximately 13% being singletons, with the ten largest covering 9% to 9.5%.

Sequencing was done on a sample of blood. The receptor's source is a young woman with Graves' hyperthyroidism. The chain uses TRBV28 and TRBJ2-1, with 9 bases identical to TRBD2. The CDR3 nucleotides are TGTGCCAGCAGTTTAAGGGCTAGCGGGGTCGATGAGCAGTTCTTC. Translating gives CASSLRASGVDEQFF. Drawing the rest from reference TRBV28 and TRBJ2-1, the complete variable domain is DVKVTQSSRYLVKRTGEKVFLECVQDMDHENMFWYRQDPGLGLRLIYFSYDVKMKEKGDIPEGYSVSREKKERFSLILESASTNQTSMYLCASSLRASGVDEQFFGPGTRLTVL.